This TCR beta chain is from a study of control samples from healthy donors and cancer patients. The germline V gene encodes CDR1 SGHRS and CDR2 YFSETQ. The CDR3 has 16 residues. Trimming at V came to 4 bases and at J to 4 bases, leaving 7 bases not matched to a gene. Clones were sequenced by immunoSEQ multiplex PCR, and TCRdb holds only the in-frame ones, with some missing. The data show around 120,000 clones, about 88% seen once. The rearrangement links TRBV5-1 to TRBJ2-3; 12 nucleotides agree with TRBD2. Specimen: blood. The origin of this receptor is a woman in her sixties or seventies in good health. In DNA, the CDR3 is TGCGCCAGCAGCCAGGCGACTAGCGGGGGCCCAGATACGCAGTATTTT. Translation: CASSQATSGGPDTQYF.